What follows are 9 T cell receptor beta chains derived from one specimen sequenced in a study of fetal regulatory T cell absence and autoimmunity. Measured with immunoSEQ multiplex PCR; TCRdb has only the in-frame clones, and not every one. The sample lists about 50,000 clones, around 83% occurring once. The specimen sequenced was cord blood. Every receptor here comes from a newborn boy with IPEX syndrome.

The chain joins TRBV7-2 to TRBJ2-3; D remains ambiguous. The CDR3 sequence is 12 residues long. CDR1 and CDR2 from the germline V gene are SGHTA and FQGNSA. The V gene lost 5 bases and the J gene lost 4 bases, with 7 bases spanning the gap. The CDR3 DNA follows: TGTGCCAGCAGCCCCCCCGCAGATACGCAGTATTTT. Amino acid sequence: CASSPPADTQYF.

The genes are TRBV9 and TRBJ2-5, with TRBD2 matching over 9 bases. This CDR3 comprises 15 residues. The junction had 4 bases not matched to a gene; V was cut back by 3 bases and J by 1 base. CDR1 and CDR2 from the germline V gene are SGDLS and YYNGEE. CDR3 region: CASSGSGGLQETQYF. The DNA for the CDR3 is TGTGCCAGCAGCGGTAGCGGGGGCCTCCAAGAGACCCAGTACTTC.

This clone came up once. The V and J genes are TRBV7-9 and TRBJ2-1; 9 nucleotides match TRBD1. Unmatched junction bases numbered 2, after V lost 0 bases and J lost 5 bases. This CDR3 has 15 residues. CDR1 and CDR2 from the germline V gene are SEHNR and FQNEAQ (reference sequence). The CDR3 DNA reads TGTGCCAGCAGCTTAGCGGGACAGGGTGACAATGAGCAGTTCTTC. It encodes CASSLAGQGDNEQFF.

V usage is TRBV27 and J usage is TRBJ2-6; 7 nucleotides line up with TRBD1. The ends lost 8 bases at V and 1 base at J; junction bases unmatched: 11. CDR1 and CDR2 (germline): MNHEY, SMNVEV (reference sequence). This CDR3 comprises 17 residues. The chain's CDR3 is CASRRRDSPSGANVLTF. CDR3 DNA sequence: TGTGCCAGCCGCCGCCGGGACAGTCCTTCTGGGGCCAACGTCCTGACTTTC.

The chain carries TRBV7-2 and TRBJ2-1; D gene ambiguous. The germline V gene encodes CDR1 SGHTA and CDR2 FQGNSA. The CDR3 covers 12 residues. Trimming cost V 4 bases and J 4 bases, with 5 bases left between them. The CDR3 spells CASSSGYNEQFF. For the CDR3, the DNA is TGTGCCAGCAGCTCCGGTTACAATGAGCAGTTCTTC. The complete variable domain, with remaining parts taken from reference TRBV7-2 and TRBJ2-1, reads GAGVSQSPSNKVTEKGKDVELRCDPISGHTALYWYRQSLGQGLEFLIYFQGNSAPDKSGLPSDRFSAERTGGSVSTLTIQRTQQEDSAVYLCASSSGYNEQFFGPGTRLTVL.

This chain connects TRBV12-5 to TRBJ2-1; a weak D match, TRBD1 (6 bases). This CDR3 comprises 13 residues. V was shortened by 6 bases and J by 2 bases, with 8 bases between the two germline ends. The germline V gene has CDR1 LGHNT and CDR2 FRNRAP. CDR3: CASGQGTYNEQFF. The CDR3 nucleotides read TGTGCTAGTGGACAGGGCACCTACAATGAGCAGTTCTTC. The entire variable domain, with the rest obtained from reference TRBV12-5 and TRBJ2-1, is as follows: DARVTQTPRHKVTEMGQEVTMRCQPILGHNTVFWYRQTMMQGLELLAYFRNRAPLDDSGMPKDRFSAEMPDATLATLKIQPSEPRDSAVYFCASGQGTYNEQFFGPGTRLTVL.

The gene calls are TRBV5-6 and TRBJ1-2; TRBD1 matches 9 bases. This CDR3 has 12 amino acids. CDR1 is SGHDT, CDR2 YYEEEE, per germline. J was trimmed by 8 bases and V by 4 bases; bases with no gene match: 3. As DNA, the CDR3 is TGTGCCAGCAGCCACAGGGGGCGCGGCTACACCTTC. It encodes CASSHRGRGYTF.

This rearrangement joins TRBV29-1 to TRBJ2-1, with 8 bases lining up with TRBD2. From germline, CDR1 is SQVTM and CDR2 ANQGSEA. V lost 4 bases and J lost 6; bases outside the gene matches: 8. The CDR3 runs 14 residues. CDR3: CSVGRAGEFNEQFF. As DNA, the CDR3 is TGCAGCGTTGGGCGAGCGGGAGAGTTCAATGAGCAGTTCTTC.

This clone is a singleton in its sample. The chain couples TRBV21-1 to TRBJ1-4. TRBV21-1 is recorded as a pseudogene. This CDR3 has 17 amino acids. The CDR3 protein is CASSKLEEGVTNEKLFF. The CDR3 nucleotides are TGTGCCAGCAGCAAACTAGAGGAGGGGGTTACTAATGAAAAACTGTTTTTT.